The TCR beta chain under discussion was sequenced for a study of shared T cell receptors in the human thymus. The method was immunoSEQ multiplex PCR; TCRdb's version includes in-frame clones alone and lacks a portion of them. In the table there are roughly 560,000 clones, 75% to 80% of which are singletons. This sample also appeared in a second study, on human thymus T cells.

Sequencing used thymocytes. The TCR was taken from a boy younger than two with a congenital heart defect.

CDR3 loop: CASSRGETSVYNEQFF. The CDR3 DNA reads TGCGCCAGCAGCCGGGGGGAGACTAGTGTGTACAATGAGCAGTTCTTC. This rearrangement joins TRBV4-3 to TRBJ2-1; TRBD2 is a possible D gene (6 bases). Trimming took 4 bases from V and 4 from J, leaving 17 bases between them. This CDR3 has 16 amino acids. The germline gives CDR1 LGHNA, CDR2 YSLEER.